Following are 28 T cell receptor beta chains from one sample sequenced in a study of molecular identifiers for immune sequencing clone quantification. TCRdb re-called the PCR reads with MiXCR, one entry per CDR3 protein. The sample consists of about 640,000 distinct CDR3 sequences, 15% to 20% of them appearing once. The specimen was naive CD8+ T cells from blood, with Jurkat cell RNA spiked in. Noted subset: FACS-sorted CD8+CD4-CCR7+CD45RA+ naive T cells. The receptors were sampled from a human donor in good health. Some libraries in this study had Jurkat cell RNA spiked in.

The table lists this clonotype with many counts. The chain links TRBV10-2 to TRBJ1-5; the D is unclear. The CDR3 spans 13 residues. V lost 6 bases, J lost 3 bases, and 9 bases lay in between. Germline V gene data show CDR1 as WSHSY and CDR2 as SAAADI. CDR3 DNA: TGCGCCAGCAGAGACGGTTTCAATCAGCCCCAGCATTTT. This sequence encodes CASRDGFNQPQHF.

In this sample, this clonotype turned up many times. The chain links TRBV20-1 to TRBJ2-7; 9 nucleotides agree with TRBD2. Germline V gene lookup returns CDR1 DFQATT and CDR2 SNEGSKA (reference sequence). CDR3 size: 18 residues. The V and J ends lost 6 bases and 5 bases, in that order; junction bases with no gene match: 23. DNA for the CDR3: TGCAGTGCGATAGCGGGCGCGACTCTTAGCGGGAGTACGGACGAGCAGTACTTC. Its protein is CSAIAGATLSGSTDEQYF.

A few counts support this clonotype. With a much larger clone just one base away, this may be a read error. This chain connects TRBV24-1 to TRBJ2-2; TRBD2 matches at 10 bases. V lost 2 bases to trimming and J lost 1 base; unmatched junction nucleotides: 12. Germline V gene lookup returns CDR1 KGHDR and CDR2 SFDVKD. The CDR3 loop spans 20 amino acids. CDR3 residues: CATSDSPSRLAGRNTGELFF. The CDR3 DNA reads TGTGCCACCAGTGATTCGCCCTCTCGACTAGCGGGTAGGAACACCGGGGAGCTGTTTTTT.

The CDR3 loop reads CASSFAGVSNQPQHF. The CDR3 bases are TGTGCCAGCAGTTTCGCGGGGGTAAGCAATCAGCCCCAGCATTTT. This chain connects TRBV27 to TRBJ1-5; TRBD1 might be the D (5 bases). This CDR3 has 15 residues. Germline V gene data show CDR1 as MNHEY and CDR2 as SMNVEV (reference sequence). V lost 3 bases and J 1 base, leaving 10 bases between the germline ends.

In the case of this clonotype: A single base separates this from a much larger clone, so it may be a read error. J is TRBJ2-7 and V is TRBV12-3 or TRBV12-4, with D unclear. Trimming took 3 bases from V and 2 from J, leaving 8 bases between them. The CDR3 is 13 residues long. The CDR3 spells CASSFPTPYEQYF. CDR3 bases: TGTGCCAGCAGTTTCCCGACCCCCTACGAGCAGTACTTC.

In this sample, this clonotype turned up many times. The chain links TRBV27 to TRBJ2-7; 11 nucleotides match TRBD1. The CDR3 is 14 amino acids. Germline loops: CDR1 MNHEY, CDR2 SMNVEV (reference sequence). The junction had 5 bases not matched to a gene; V was cut back by 5 bases and J by 5 bases. The CDR3 sequence: CASSPGTGGHEQYF. DNA of the CDR3: TGTGCCAGCAGTCCCGGGACAGGGGGACACGAGCAGTACTTC.

Regarding this clonotype: A much larger clone lies a single base off, so this may be a read error. The genes are TRBV9 and TRBJ2-7; D gene uncertain. This CDR3 spans 14 amino acids. Germline lookup yields CDR1 SGDLS and CDR2 YYNGEE. V was trimmed by 0 bases and J by 2 bases, leaving 9 bases between them. The CDR3 DNA reads as TGTGCCAGCAGCGTAGGGATAGGAACCTACGAGCAGTACTTC. The encoded protein is CASSVGIGTYEQYF. The full variable domain, completed using reference TRBV9 and TRBJ2-7, is DSGVTQTPKHLITATGQRVTLRCSPRSGDLSVYWYQQSLDQGLQFLIQYYNGEERAKGNILERFSAQQFPDLHSELNLSSLELGDSALYFCASSVGIGTYEQYFGPGTRLTVT.

As regards this clonotype: The junction shows a germline mismatch at one end, possibly a read error. The chain combines TRBV27 with TRBJ1-5; 7 nucleotides match TRBD1. This CDR3 region has 17 residues. CDR1 is MNHEY, CDR2 SMNVEV, per germline (reference sequence). The CDR3 sequence is CASSSHRDRTSNQPRHF. The CDR3 DNA reads as TGTGCCAGCAGTTCCCACCGGGACAGAACTAGCAATCAGCCCCGGCATTTT.

This clonotype was counted at least ten times. The gene calls are TRBV19 and TRBJ2-3; a weak D match, TRBD1 (5 bases). V lost 1 base, J lost 5 bases, and 10 bases lay in between. CDR3 length equals 14 residues. Germline CDR1 and CDR2: LNHDA and SQIVND (reference sequence). CDR3 loop: CASSIGGGLDTQYF. In DNA, the CDR3 is TGTGCCAGTAGTATAGGGGGCGGATTAGATACGCAGTATTTT.

On this clonotype itself: An end of the junction differs from the germline gene, which may be a read error. The CDR3 DNA reads TGCAGTGCTAGAGATTGGGACTCTGGGGTTGGGTACGAGCAGCACTTC. Amino acid sequence: CSARDWDSGVGYEQHF. The chain couples TRBV20-1 to TRBJ2-7; TRBD2 is a possible D gene (6 bases). Germline lookup yields CDR1 DFQATT and CDR2 SNEGSKA (reference sequence). This CDR3 has 16 residues.

This clonotype was seen more than once but under ten times. V and J are TRBV7-3 and TRBJ2-2; D is ambiguous. Trimming took 1 base from V and 3 from J, leaving 6 bases between them. Germline V lookup: CDR1 SGHTA, CDR2 FQGTGA. The CDR3 covers 14 residues. The CDR3 nucleotides are TGTGCCAGCAGCTTAAGCGTCGACACCGGGGAGCTGTTTTTT. As protein: CASSLSVDTGELFF.

This clonotype was found many times. The rearrangement joins TRBV4-1 to TRBJ1-1; D remains unclear. The CDR3 is made up of 15 amino acids. Per the germline V gene, CDR1 is MGHRA and CDR2 is YSYEKL. V lost 0 bases and J 4 bases, leaving 12 bases between the germline ends. Here the CDR3 DNA reads TGCGCCAGCAGCCAAGATTTTTTGCGAGGCACTGAAGCTTTCTTT. This codes for CASSQDFLRGTEAFF.

Of note for this clonotype: Compared with germline, one end of the junction differs, possibly owing to a read error. The chain carries TRBV29-1 and TRBJ1-1; 7 bases match TRBD1. The CDR3 spans 14 residues. Per the germline V gene, CDR1 is SQVTM and CDR2 is ANQGSEA. The CDR3 DNA reads TGCGGCGTGGATAGACAGGGCCAGAACACTGAAGCTTTCTTT. This codes for CGVDRQGQNTEAFF. The whole variable domain, remainder taken from reference TRBV29-1 and TRBJ1-1, is SAVISQKPSRDICQRGTSLTIQCQVDSQVTMMFWYRQQPGQSLTLIATANQGSEATYESGFVIDKFPISRPNLTFSTLTVSNMSPEDSSIYLCGVDRQGQNTEAFFGQGTRLTVV.

This sequence joins TRBV30 and TRBJ2-1, with D unclear. Deletions cut 1 base from V and 5 bases from J, with 6 bases between. The CDR3 contains 12 residues. Germline values: CDR1 GTSNPN, CDR2 SVGIG (reference sequence). CDR3 loop: CAWSEDDNEQFF. The CDR3 bases are TGTGCCTGGAGTGAGGATGACAATGAGCAGTTCTTC.

About this clonotype: A much larger clone differs by one base, so this may be a read error. This CDR3 is CASSPPTSWMEETQYF. The CDR3 DNA sequence: TGTGCCAGCAGCCCTCCGACTAGCTGGATGGAAGAGACCCAGTACTTC. The genes are TRBV21-1 and TRBJ2-5; no DNA check was done on the table's D call, TRBD2. TRBV21-1 represents a pseudogene. The CDR3 runs to 16 residues.

This clonotype occurred many times. This chain links TRBV7-2 with TRBJ2-3; possibly TRBD2 for D (6 bases). The CDR3 runs 16 residues. CDR1 and CDR2 (germline): SGHTA, FQGNSA. The V end was cut by 0 bases, the J end by 2 bases, with 12 bases between. The CDR3 reads CASSLARDLATDTQYF. The CDR3 nucleotides read TGTGCCAGCAGCTTAGCGCGGGACTTGGCCACAGATACGCAGTATTTT. Full variable domain (remainder filled in from reference TRBV7-2 and TRBJ2-3): GAGVSQSPSNKVTEKGKDVELRCDPISGHTALYWYRQSLGQGLEFLIYFQGNSAPDKSGLPSDRFSAERTGGSVSTLTIQRTQQEDSAVYLCASSLARDLATDTQYFGPGTRLTVL.

This clonotype showed up just a few times. The chain couples TRBV30 to TRBJ1-1; D gene uncertain. The CDR3 has 13 residues. CDR1 is GTSNPN and CDR2 is SVGIG in the germline V gene (reference sequence). Between the trimmed V and J ends, which lost 2 bases and 0 bases, there was a span of 7 bases. The CDR3 nucleotides read TGTGCCTGGAGTCCCGTTATGAACACTGAAGCTTTCTTT. Its protein product is CAWSPVMNTEAFF.

This clonotype was seen ten or more times. This chain links TRBV2 with TRBJ1-1; D not certain. Germline values: CDR1 SNHLY, CDR2 FYNNEI. Trimming pared 2 bases from V and 6 bases from J, leaving 16 bases between. CDR3 length: 15 amino acids. CDR3: CASSEISGPGSEAFF. The CDR3 DNA sequence: TGTGCCAGCAGTGAAATTTCGGGCCCCGGCTCTGAAGCTTTCTTT.

This clonotype was counted ten times or more. The chain is built from TRBV5-4 and TRBJ2-7, with a tentative D call TRBD2 (7 bases). Germline V gene data show CDR1 as SGHNT and CDR2 as YYREEE (reference sequence). CDR3 length: 15 residues. Trimming removed 3 bases from V and 2 bases from J, with 15 bases in between. The CDR3 DNA reads as TGTGCCAGCAGCTCGACGGGGGGCAGGGCCTACGAGCAGTACTTC. Encoded protein: CASSSTGGRAYEQYF.

Notes on this clonotype: Just one base apart from a much larger clone, this may be a read error. The V and J genes are TRBV19 and TRBJ1-4; no clear D gene. Per the germline V gene, CDR1 is LNHDA and CDR2 is SQIVND (reference sequence). This CDR3 is 13 amino acids long. Trimming stripped 9 bases from V and 0 bases from J, with 8 bases between. The CDR3 spells CASKKATNEKLFF. For the CDR3, the DNA is TGTGCCAGCAAAAAAGCAACTAATGAAAAACTGTTTTTT.

This clonotype turned up a few times. The V call is TRBV11-2, the J call TRBJ1-1; D perhaps matches TRBD1 (6 bases). V was cut by 1 base and J by 7 bases, with 10 bases left in between. In germline, CDR1 is SGHAT, CDR2 FQNNGV. The CDR3 contains 13 residues. CDR3 amino acids: CASSLGQAYEAFF. CDR3 nucleotides: TGTGCCAGCAGCTTAGGACAGGCCTATGAAGCTTTCTTT.

This clonotype has more than one count but fewer than ten. This rearrangement joins TRBV15 to TRBJ2-5; maybe TRBD2 (6 bases). The CDR3 has 16 residues. Germline V gene lookup returns CDR1 LNHNV and CDR2 YYDKDF (reference sequence). V lost 1 base to trimming and J lost 2 bases, with 14 bases between them. CDR3 protein: CATSRGLGGIQETQYF. The CDR3 coding sequence is TGTGCCACCAGCAGAGGATTGGGGGGAATACAAGAGACCCAGTACTTC.

This clonotype appeared many times. The chain has TRBV28 and TRBJ1-4; the D gene is possibly TRBD1 (6 bases). Trimming shortened V by 1 base and J by 7 bases, and 13 bases separated the two germline ends. The CDR3 loop spans 15 amino acids. CDR1 and CDR2 from the germline V gene are MDHEN and SYDVKM. CDR3 in DNA: TGTGCCAGCAGTTTATCCTGGGGGGCAGTTGAAAAACTGTTTTTT. It codes for CASSLSWGAVEKLFF.

This clonotype has only one observation. Since no conserved phenylalanine or tryptophan closes the CDR3, a read error is the likely cause. The rearrangement links TRBV11-2 to TRBJ2-1; no clear D gene. The germline CDR1 and CDR2 sequences are SGHAT and FQNNGV. The CDR3 length is 17 residues. The CDR3 DNA reads TGCGCCAGCAGCTTAAACGTGGCAGAAAGATCCTACAATGAGCAGTTCTTA. Translation: CASSLNVAERSYNEQFL.

Remarks on this clonotype: One base away lies a much larger clone, so this may be a sequencing read error. The chain carries TRBV15 and TRBJ2-3; 13 bases match TRBD2. In germline, CDR1 is LNHNV, CDR2 YYDKDF (reference sequence). The length of the CDR3 is 17 residues. V shed 3 bases, J shed 4 bases, and the junction held 7 bases outside the gene matches. For the CDR3, the DNA is TGTGCCACCAGCAGGGACAGGACTAGCGGGAGACCAGATACGCAGTATTTT. Translating gives CATSRDRTSGRPDTQYF.

In regard to this clonotype: One base away lies a much larger clone, so this may be a sequencing read error. The gene calls are TRBV7-9 and TRBJ1-2; perhaps TRBD1 as D (5 bases). The length of the CDR3 is 14 residues. Germline CDR1 SEHNR, CDR2 FQNEAQ (reference sequence). The ends were cut back, 2 bases at V and 5 bases at J, with 12 bases in the middle. CDR3 sequence: CASSLQEQVYGYTF. The CDR3 region has the DNA TGTGCCAGCAGCTTACAGGAACAGGTTTATGGCTACACCTTC.

Many counts were recorded for this clonotype. The chain is built from TRBV4-3 and TRBJ1-1; the match to TRBD1 covers 7 bases. The CDR3 length is 17 residues. In germline, CDR1 is LGHNA, CDR2 YSLEER. After removal of 4 bases from V and 0 bases from J, the junction contained 11 bases not matched to a gene. In nucleotides, the CDR3 is TGCGCCAGCAGCCCTCAGGGGGACTGGATCATGAACACTGAAGCTTTCTTT. Protein sequence: CASSPQGDWIMNTEAFF.

This clonotype occurred many times. The gene calls are TRBV29-1 and TRBJ1-2, with D possibly TRBD1 on 5 matching bases. The germline gives CDR1 SQVTM, CDR2 ANQGSEA. The V and J ends lost 3 bases and 4 bases respectively, with 30 bases between them. This CDR3 has 19 residues. The CDR3 loop reads CSVEPQKGSETSEFYGYTF. As DNA, the CDR3 is TGCAGCGTTGAGCCCCAGAAGGGGTCAGAGACTAGTGAATTCTATGGCTACACCTTC.